The TCR beta chain described here comes from a study of T cells in Graves' hyperthyroidism and ophthalmopathy. Study observations and caveats: Blood held most thyroid clonotypes expanded above 0.001 frequency. Before onset, ophthalmopathy was predicted by the model a median around 6 months earlier.

Germline V CDR1 and CDR2: DFQATT, SNEGSKA (reference sequence). This CDR3 has 13 amino acids. V was shortened by 3 bases and J by 5 bases, with 11 bases between the two germline ends. This clonotype occurred many times. The target antigen is unknown. Template material for amplifying TCR beta CDR3 regions consisted of RNA transcripts. TCR CDR3 underwent first-round RT-PCR with the HTBI primer set. TCRdb reprocessed the multiplex PCR reads with MiXCR, giving one entry per CDR3 protein. The sample gives about half a million distinct CDR3 sequences, approximately 16% of which show up once; approximately 32% is in the top ten. Diagnostic decisions used clinical symptoms, serum thyroxine and TRAb, thyroid ultrasound and orbital computed tomography. Out of approximately 10 ml of fresh peripheral blood came the PBMCs.

The sample comprised blood. The clonotype comes from a woman in her thirties with Graves' ophthalmopathy. The V and J genes are TRBV20-1 and TRBJ1-5; D gene uncertain. CDR3 in amino acids: CSARSRRDQPQHF. The CDR3 nucleotides read TGCAGTGCTAGGAGCAGGCGGGATCAGCCCCAGCATTTT.